This T cell receptor beta chain was identified during a study of cytomegalovirus exposure and HLA in healthy donors. Study information: From HLA-typed donors, an early data release held about 85 million unique TCRs. General study points: Likely technical artifact: a cluster of highly shared sequence variants. Reports indicated that the classifier achieved high specificity and sensitivity in diagnosing cytomegalovirus status.

CDR1 LNHDA and CDR2 SQIVND come from the germline V gene (reference sequence). CDR3 length equals 13 residues. Between the trimmed V and J ends, which lost 7 bases and 5 bases, there was a span of 11 bases. 13 Jbeta primers and 60 Vbeta primers were used for the PCR. In the original processing: An analysis that came later counted around 80 million unique TCR beta chains, around 12 million shared. Method: immunoSEQ multiplex PCR; TCRdb's copy keeps in-frame clones and lacks some. That table gives V, J and clone size, and the DNA gave D and trimming. The sample consists of about 150,000 clones, approximately 84% of them appearing once. Of note for this clone: Its matching antigen is unknown.

The TCR sequence derives from a young woman in good health and CMV-seronegative. Source material: PBMCs. V usage is TRBV19 and J usage is TRBJ2-2; maybe TRBD1 (5 bases). CDR3 protein: CASIPSGTGELFF. As DNA, the CDR3 is TGTGCCAGTATCCCTTCAGGGACCGGGGAGCTGTTTTTT.